The source of this T cell receptor beta chain is a study of T cell responses to AZD1222 COVID-19 vaccine (dated by TCRdb to about 2021). Background on the whole study: TCR sequencing covered 230 or so trial participants: 207 given two doses of AZD1222 and approximately 26 given two doses of MenACWY control vaccine. Trial participants were enrolled into age subgroups of 18-55, 56-69 and 70-plus years, which contained approximately 150, 30 and 60 TCR-sequenced participants, respectively. Study-level results and caveats: CD4 TCRs associated with the vaccine covered the entire spike protein, and the dominant responses were in regions 160-218 and 743-854. Participants were mostly white British and included more females than males, and it was suggested by the authors that clonal diversity may have been underestimated. No day 14 peak-response samples were available, so repertoires were characterized only after the peak T cell response. In the small 56-69-year group, the increase in depth fell short of significance, most likely because of low power. Epitopes outside the regions mutated in the B.1.351 and B.1.1.7 variants were reportedly recognized by nearly half of the unique spike-specific TCRs. Spike-specific TCR breadth and depth rose significantly after two AZD1222 doses compared with day 0 and with MenACWY recipients. Conclusions about previously exposed vaccinees are limited, since just 5 to 7 AZD1222 recipients were seropositive for SARS-CoV-2 at baseline.

This sample's time point label indicates: about 28 days (+/-7) after the second vaccine dose. AZD1222 recipients with second doses at about 4 weeks or about 12 weeks were pooled, because spike-specific TCR depth and breadth did not differ between schedules. The vaccinee samples were drawn from two UK trials, COV001 and COV002, one of which was a single-blind randomized controlled phase 2/3 trial testing AZD1222 (ChAdOx1 nCoV-19) in healthy adults. Trial participant PBMC samples were collected at day 0 and day 28 after the second dose for TCRbeta chain sequencing. The CDR3 regions of human TCRbeta chains were analyzed by immunosequencing. The authors' pipeline ran thus. Repertoire TCRs were checked for matches against a reference library of SARS-CoV-2-specific TCRs that had been generated using the MIRA antigen-specificity platform. Breadth meant the fraction of unique TCRs that were SARS-CoV-2-associated, whereas depth meant the fraction of total T cells that were SARS-CoV-2-associated. Using the MIRA data, each spike-specific TCR was assigned both to the spike region to which the TCR was reactive and to a CD4 or CD8 class. Log10-transformed breadth and depth values were compared by one-way ANOVA with Sidak's multiple comparisons tests. TCRdb stores this immuneACCESS table with in-frame sequences only. Part of the clones is absent; in the studies checked, under half of the shortfall reflects unresolved V genes, and no reason is known for the rest. Clonal size and the V and J genes are those of that table, whereas D and trimming came from the DNA. The sample table holds approximately 150,000 clones, of which approximately 90% were seen once. The biggest ten clones account for 1% to 1.5% of the sample.

From a lookup of the germline V gene, CDR1 and CDR2 are LGHNA and YSLEER. The CDR3 goes from the cysteine to the phenylalanine over 14 residues. The CDR3 DNA has 42 bases and is translated from base 1. V loses 0 bases, J loses 6 bases, and the germline ends lie 11 bases apart. As to this clone: Its antigen target is currently unknown. Base qualities are not recorded, but no much larger clone differs from it by a single base.

The chain couples TRBV4-3 to TRBJ1-1; the D gene is not confidently resolved. This sample comprised peripheral blood, obtained 28 days after the second AZD1222 dose. This clonotype was obtained from an adult who received the AZD1222 COVID-19 vaccine. CDR3 reads: CASSQDWPGSEAFF. DNA sequence: TGCGCCAGCAGCCAAGATTGGCCTGGGTCTGAAGCTTTCTTT.